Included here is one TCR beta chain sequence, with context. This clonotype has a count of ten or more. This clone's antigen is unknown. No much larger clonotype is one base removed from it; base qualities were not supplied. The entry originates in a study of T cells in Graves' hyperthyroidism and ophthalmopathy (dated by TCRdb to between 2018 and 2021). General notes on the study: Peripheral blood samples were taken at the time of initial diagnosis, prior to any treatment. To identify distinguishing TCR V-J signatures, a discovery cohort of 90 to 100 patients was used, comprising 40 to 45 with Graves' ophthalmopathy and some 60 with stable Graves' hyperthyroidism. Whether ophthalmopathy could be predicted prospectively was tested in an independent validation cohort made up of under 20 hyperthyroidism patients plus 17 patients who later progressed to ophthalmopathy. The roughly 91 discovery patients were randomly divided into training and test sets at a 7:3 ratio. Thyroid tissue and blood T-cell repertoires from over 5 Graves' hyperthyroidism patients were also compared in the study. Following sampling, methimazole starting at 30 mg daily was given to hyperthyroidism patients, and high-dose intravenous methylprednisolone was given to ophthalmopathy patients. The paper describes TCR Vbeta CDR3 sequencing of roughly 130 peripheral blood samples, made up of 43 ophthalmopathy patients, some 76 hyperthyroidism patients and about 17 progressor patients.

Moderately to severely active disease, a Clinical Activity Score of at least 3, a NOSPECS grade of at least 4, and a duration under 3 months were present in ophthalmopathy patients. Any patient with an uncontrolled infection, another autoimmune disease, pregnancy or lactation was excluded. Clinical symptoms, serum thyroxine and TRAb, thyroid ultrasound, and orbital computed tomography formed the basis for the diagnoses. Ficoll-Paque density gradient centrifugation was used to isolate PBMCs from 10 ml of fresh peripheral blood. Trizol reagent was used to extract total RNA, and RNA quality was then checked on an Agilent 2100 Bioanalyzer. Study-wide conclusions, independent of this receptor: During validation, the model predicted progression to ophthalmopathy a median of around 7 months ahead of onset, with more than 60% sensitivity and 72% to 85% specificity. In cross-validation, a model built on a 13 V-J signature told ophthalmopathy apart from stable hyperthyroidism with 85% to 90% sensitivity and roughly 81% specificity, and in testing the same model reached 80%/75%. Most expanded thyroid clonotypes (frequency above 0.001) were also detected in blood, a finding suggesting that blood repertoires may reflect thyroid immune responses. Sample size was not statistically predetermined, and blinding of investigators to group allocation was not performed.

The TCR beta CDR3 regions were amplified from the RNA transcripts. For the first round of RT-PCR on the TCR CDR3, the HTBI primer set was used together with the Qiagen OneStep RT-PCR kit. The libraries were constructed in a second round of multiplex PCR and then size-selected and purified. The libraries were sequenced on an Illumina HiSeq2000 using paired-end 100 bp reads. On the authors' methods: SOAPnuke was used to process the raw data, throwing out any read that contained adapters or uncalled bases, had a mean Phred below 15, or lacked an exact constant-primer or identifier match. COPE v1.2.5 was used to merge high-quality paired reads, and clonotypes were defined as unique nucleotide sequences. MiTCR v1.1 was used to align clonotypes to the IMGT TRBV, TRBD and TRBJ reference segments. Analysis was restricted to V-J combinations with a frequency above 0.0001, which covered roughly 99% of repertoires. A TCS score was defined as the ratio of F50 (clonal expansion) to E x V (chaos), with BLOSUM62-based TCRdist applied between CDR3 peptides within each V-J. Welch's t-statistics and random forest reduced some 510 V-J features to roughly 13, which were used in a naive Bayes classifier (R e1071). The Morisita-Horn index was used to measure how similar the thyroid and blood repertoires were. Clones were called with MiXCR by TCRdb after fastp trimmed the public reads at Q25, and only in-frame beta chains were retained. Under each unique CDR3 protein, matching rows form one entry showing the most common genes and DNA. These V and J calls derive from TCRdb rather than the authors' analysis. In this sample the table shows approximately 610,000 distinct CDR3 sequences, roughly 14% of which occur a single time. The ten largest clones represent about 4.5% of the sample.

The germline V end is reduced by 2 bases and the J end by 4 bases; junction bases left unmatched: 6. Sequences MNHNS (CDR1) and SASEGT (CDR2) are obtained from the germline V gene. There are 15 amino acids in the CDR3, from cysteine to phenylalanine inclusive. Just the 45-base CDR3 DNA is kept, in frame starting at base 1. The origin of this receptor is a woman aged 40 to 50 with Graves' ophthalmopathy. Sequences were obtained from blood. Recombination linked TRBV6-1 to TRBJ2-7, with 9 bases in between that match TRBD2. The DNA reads TGTGCCAGCAGTGAACCGGGACTAGCACCTTACGAGCAGTACTTC. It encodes CASSEPGLAPYEQYF.